These 29 T cell receptor beta chains originate from one sample sequenced in a study of shared clonotypes between healthy human individuals (dated by TCRdb to the early 2020s). The library was prepared using the immunoSEQ multiplex PCR assay. Drawn from immuneACCESS, this table holds only the in-frame rearrangements with V and J called that TCRdb kept. Clones are partly lost; checked studies trace under half to an unresolved V gene and leave the rest unexplained. The table for this sample lists around 700,000 clones; about three quarters of them were counted only once. 1.5% to 2% of the sample lies in the top ten. The sequencing input was memory CD4+ T cells sorted from blood. The sample's cell subset or site, from its label and the paper: CD45RA-negative fraction. The source of these receptors is a woman aged 25 to 39 in good health.

The rearrangement joins TRBV10-1 to TRBJ2-2; either TRBD1 or TRBD2 may fit D (5 bases each). The CDR3 covers 14 residues. V lost 4 bases to trimming and J lost 4 bases, with 10 bases between them. Germline loops: CDR1 WNHNN, CDR2 SYGVQD (reference sequence). Here the CDR3 reads CASSGGTSTGELFF. The DNA for the CDR3 is TGCGCCAGCAGTGGGGGGACGTCCACCGGGGAGCTGTTTTTT.

The V and J genes are TRBV19 and TRBJ1-2; a possible D gene is TRBD1 (5 bases). Germline CDR1 reads LNHDA; CDR2 reads SQIVND (reference sequence). The CDR3 contains 17 residues. Trimming took 6 bases from V and 5 from J, leaving 25 bases between them. Written as DNA, the CDR3 is TGTGCCAGTAGCAACGAGGGGCAGGGAGTCAAACGGTATGGCTACACCTTC. As protein: CASSNEGQGVKRYGYTF. Combining the CDR3 with reference TRBV19 and TRBJ1-2 gives the whole variable domain DGGITQSPKYLFRKEGQNVTLSCEQNLNHDAMYWYRQDPGQGLRLIYYSQIVNDFQKGDIAEGYSVSREKKESFPLTVTSAQKNPTAFYLCASSNEGQGVKRYGYTFGSGTRLTVV.

The rearrangement uses TRBV18 and TRBJ1-4, with D possibly TRBD1 on 5 matching bases. CDR1 and CDR2 (germline): KGHSH, LQKENI. Deletions cut 2 bases from V and 8 bases from J, with 15 bases between. The CDR3 is 15 residues long. In DNA, the CDR3 is TGTGCCAGCTCACCAGAGGGGCTTATTAGAGAAAAACTGTTTTTT. As protein: CASSPEGLIREKLFF.

The V and J genes are TRBV5-1 and TRBJ2-1; D remains ambiguous. The CDR3 runs 14 residues. CDR1 SGHRS and CDR2 YFSETQ come from the germline V gene. Trimming left V 6 bases short and J 0 bases short, with 10 bases between. The CDR3 DNA is TGCGCCAGCAAGGTGGGAAACTCCTACAATGAGCAGTTCTTC. It yields the protein CASKVGNSYNEQFF.

V is TRBV28 and J is TRBJ1-5; 7 bases are shared with TRBD1. The germline V gene encodes CDR1 MDHEN and CDR2 SYDVKM. The CDR3 totals 15 residues. Trimming took 4 bases from V and 4 from J; bases not matched to a gene: 7. The CDR3 coding sequence is TGTGCCAGCAGTTCAGGGACAGTCAGAAATCAGCCCCAGCATTTT. Amino acid sequence: CASSSGTVRNQPQHF.

The genes are TRBV30 and TRBJ1-1, with D possibly TRBD1 on 6 matching bases. Looked up from germline, CDR1 is GTSNPN and CDR2 is SVGIG (reference sequence). V dropped 3 bases and J dropped 4 bases, with 15 bases sitting between them. The CDR3 is 14 residues long. CDR3 bases: TGTGCCTGGAGGGAACAGGGCTTGTCCACTGAAGCTTTCTTT. Translating it yields CAWREQGLSTEAFF.

This chain joins TRBV7-3 and TRBJ2-3; TRBD2 agrees at 7 bases. CDR3 length: 14 residues. Trimming at V came to 5 bases and at J to 2 bases, leaving 4 bases not matched to a gene. CDR1 is SGHTA and CDR2 is FQGTGA in the germline V gene. CDR3 DNA: TGTGCCAGCAGCCCTAGCGGCTACACAGATACGCAGTATTTT. This codes for CASSPSGYTDTQYF.

This clone has just a few counts. The CDR3 protein is CASSLAGTGPNEQFF. The CDR3, as DNA: TGTGCCAGCAGCTTAGCGGGGACAGGGCCTAATGAGCAGTTCTTC. The rearrangement links TRBV7-6 to TRBJ2-1; 9 nucleotides align to TRBD1. V lost 0 bases to trimming and J lost 7 bases; unmatched junction nucleotides: 4. The CDR3 length is 15 residues. Per germline, CDR1 SGHVS and CDR2 FNYEAQ.

The CDR3 is CASSRRDRAVGAFF. Written as DNA, the CDR3 is TGTGCCAGCAGCCGCCGGGACAGGGCCGTGGGAGCTTTCTTT. The chain is built from TRBV28 and TRBJ1-1, with 9 bases matching TRBD1. V was clipped by 6 bases and J by 10 bases; unmatched bases: 12. From germline, CDR1 is MDHEN and CDR2 SYDVKM. The CDR3 is 14 amino acids.

The rearrangement uses TRBV7-9 and TRBJ2-7, with D unresolved. The length of the CDR3 is 11 residues. V lost 6 bases to trimming and J lost 5 bases, with 8 bases between them. Germline values: CDR1 SEHNR, CDR2 FQNEAQ (reference sequence). The CDR3 DNA is TGTGCCAGCAGGCTAAGGGACGAGCAGTACTTC. It is translated as CASRLRDEQYF.

The V and J genes are TRBV11-3 and TRBJ2-5; maybe TRBD1 (6 bases). V was cut by 5 bases and J by 2 bases, with 18 bases left in between. This CDR3 region has 16 residues. Germline CDR1 is SGHNT and CDR2 is YENEEA. This CDR3 reads CASSPGQGKGQETQYF. For the CDR3, the DNA is TGTGCCAGCAGCCCAGGGCAGGGGAAGGGGCAAGAGACCCAGTACTTC.

This chain uses TRBV5-1 with TRBJ2-2; 7 nucleotides align to TRBD2. Germline CDR1 SGHRS, CDR2 YFSETQ. The CDR3 consists of 15 residues. V gave up 5 bases and J gave up 1 base; unmatched junction bases: 5. The DNA of the CDR3 is TGCGCCAGCAGGATTCTAGCGGAGAACACCGGGGAGCTGTTTTTT. Encoded protein: CASRILAENTGELFF. The whole variable domain, filled in from reference TRBV5-1 and TRBJ2-2, reads KAGVTQTPRYLIKTRGQQVTLSCSPISGHRSVSWYQQTPGQGLQFLFEYFSETQRNKGNFPGRFSGRQFSNSRSEMNVSTLELGDSALYLCASRILAENTGELFFGEGSRLTVL.

V and J are TRBV18 and TRBJ2-5; 9 nucleotides align to TRBD1. The DNA end favors TRBJ2-7, so the J call may be wrong. The CDR3 is 13 amino acids. Germline CDR1 KGHSH, CDR2 LQKENI. The CDR3, as DNA: TGTGCCAGCACTTCGGGACAGGGCAACGAGCAGTACTTC. It codes for CASTSGQGNEQYF.

The V gene is TRBV19, the J gene TRBJ2-5, with 7 bases aligning to TRBD2. V was pared by 4 bases and J by 5 bases, with 10 bases of the junction left unmatched. This CDR3 comprises 15 residues. Germline CDR1 reads LNHDA; CDR2 reads SQIVND (reference sequence). This CDR3 is CASSTSWTSSETQYF. The CDR3 DNA reads TGTGCCAGTAGTACTTCCTGGACTAGTTCGGAGACCCAGTACTTC.

V usage is TRBV28 and J usage is TRBJ1-5; D might be TRBD1 (6 bases). V was clipped by 5 bases and J by 5 bases, with 16 bases between them. The length of the CDR3 is 15 residues. Germline lookup yields CDR1 MDHEN and CDR2 SYDVKM. This CDR3 reads CASSLPGARDQPQHF. The CDR3 nucleotides read TGTGCCAGCAGTCTGCCGGGGGCGCGGGATCAGCCCCAGCATTTT.

The genes are TRBV19 and TRBJ1-2; D is possibly TRBD1 (5 bases). The CDR3 length is 15 residues. V lost 6 bases to trimming and J lost 3 bases, with 17 bases between them. Germline CDR1 reads LNHDA; CDR2 reads SQIVND (reference sequence). The CDR3 coding sequence is TGTGCCAGTAGCCCTCCGGGCGGGGGGTACTATGGCTACACCTTC. Translating gives CASSPPGGGYYGYTF.

The J gene is TRBJ1-5, the V gene TRBV4-2; TRBD1 agrees at 9 bases. The ends lost 0 bases at V and 0 bases at J; junction bases unmatched: 9. CDR3 length: 19 residues. Germline CDR1 reads LGHNA; CDR2 reads YNFKEQ. The CDR3 sequence: CASSQDVGTGKYSNQPQHF. CDR3 bases: TGTGCCAGCAGCCAAGATGTGGGGACAGGGAAGTATAGCAATCAGCCCCAGCATTTT.

The chain has TRBV6-5 and TRBJ2-7; weak D call: TRBD1 (6 bases). CDR1 MNHEY and CDR2 SVGAGI come from the germline V gene. The CDR3 is 14 amino acids. Trimming left V 2 bases short and J 3 bases short, with 11 bases between. The CDR3 region is CASSYRTVGYEQYF. Here the CDR3 DNA reads TGTGCCAGCAGTTACCGGACAGTGGGCTACGAGCAGTACTTC.

The V gene is TRBV11-1, the J gene TRBJ2-3; D is possibly TRBD1 (5 bases). Germline V gives CDR1 SGHAT, CDR2 FQDESV (reference sequence). The ends were cut back, 1 base at V and 2 bases at J, with 13 bases in the middle. The CDR3 length is 16 residues. CDR3 in amino acids: CASSLGLQVYTDTQYF. CDR3 nucleotides: TGTGCCAGCAGCTTAGGTCTACAGGTCTACACAGATACGCAGTATTTT.

The gene calls are TRBV7-2 and TRBJ1-5, with 7 bases that match TRBD1. The CDR3 consists of 15 residues. CDR1 and CDR2 from the germline V gene are SGHTA and FQGNSA. J lost 2 bases, V lost 4 bases, and 5 bases had no gene match. The CDR3: CASSSTGSGNQPQHF. The CDR3 nucleotides are TGTGCCAGCAGCTCGACAGGGTCAGGCAATCAGCCCCAGCATTTT.

The chain has TRBV5-1 and TRBJ1-2; 7 bases are shared with TRBD1. The J segment lost 7 bases and the V segment lost 3 bases, leaving 3 bases of the junction unmatched. Per the germline V gene, CDR1 is SGHRS and CDR2 is YFSETQ. The CDR3 sequence is 12 residues long. The CDR3 coding sequence is TGCGCCAGCAGCTCACAGGGGTCTGGCTACACCTTC. This gives the protein CASSSQGSGYTF.

This clone came up once. The chain links TRBV4-2 to TRBJ2-5; 16 nucleotides line up with TRBD2. CDR1 is LGHNA and CDR2 is YNFKEQ in the germline V gene. The CDR3 runs 18 residues. The V and J ends lost 4 bases and 11 bases, in that order; junction bases with no gene match: 16. CDR3 in amino acids: CASSPGLAGGERFVEQYF. For the CDR3, the DNA is TGTGCCAGCAGCCCGGGACTAGCGGGAGGGGAAAGGTTTGTGGAGCAGTACTTC.

The CDR3, as DNA: TGTGCCAGCAGTTACAGGCTAGCGGGATACAATGAGCAGTTCTTC. Translated: CASSYRLAGYNEQFF. The chain links TRBV6-6 to TRBJ2-1; 9 nucleotides align to TRBD2. Unmatched junction bases numbered 3, after V lost 2 bases and J lost 4 bases. This CDR3 region has 15 residues. Germline V CDR1 and CDR2: MNHNY, SVGAGI (reference sequence).

In the case of this clone: A read error is the likely source, as a far larger clone sits one nucleotide away. This sequence joins TRBV30 and TRBJ1-5, with D maybe TRBD1 (5 bases). The germline gives CDR1 GTSNPN, CDR2 SVGIG (reference sequence). With 3 bases removed from V and 5 bases from J, the gap between germline ends came to 11 bases. CDR3 size: 13 residues. CDR3 loop: CAWSETEDQPQHF. The CDR3 DNA follows: TGTGCCTGGAGCGAGACAGAAGATCAGCCCCAGCATTTT.

This chain links TRBV30 with TRBJ1-3; D not certain. This CDR3 comprises 15 residues. Germline CDR1 GTSNPN, CDR2 SVGIG (reference sequence). V was pared by 4 bases and J by 0 bases, with 13 bases between. This CDR3 reads CAWTTKQSSGNTIYF. Written as DNA, the CDR3 is TGTGCCTGGACTACTAAACAGAGCTCTGGAAACACCATATATTTT.

Comment on this clone: Other DNA sequences within the sample encode an identical CDR3. The chain combines TRBV19 with TRBJ2-3; the match to TRBD1 covers 8 bases. This CDR3 spans 13 amino acids. Germline assignment: CDR1 LNHDA and CDR2 SQIVND (reference sequence). The junction had 0 bases not matched to a gene; V was cut back by 6 bases and J by 1 base. In nucleotides, the CDR3 is TGTGCCAGTAGGGGACAGGGCACAGATACGCAGTATTTT. Amino acids: CASRGQGTDTQYF.

The chain has TRBV10-3 and TRBJ1-1; D possibly corresponds to TRBD1 (6 bases). Germline V gene lookup returns CDR1 ENHRY and CDR2 SYGVKD. V lost 3 bases, J lost 3 bases, and 11 bases lay in between. The CDR3 consists of 14 residues. The CDR3 DNA reads as TGTGCCATCAGTGACAGGGGTTCGGACACTGAAGCTTTCTTT. It yields the protein CAISDRGSDTEAFF.

This chain connects TRBV7-2 to TRBJ2-1; 8 bases map to TRBD2. The V gene's germline CDR1 is SGHTA and CDR2 FQGNSA. With V trimmed by 5 bases and J by 4 bases, 10 bases remained unmatched. The CDR3 is made up of 16 amino acids. CDR3 in DNA: TGTGCCAGCAGCCGTCAAGCGGGAGTGGGGTACAATGAGCAGTTCTTC. Translated: CASSRQAGVGYNEQFF.

V usage is TRBV28 and J usage is TRBJ1-1, with TRBD1 identical over 8 bases. There are 16 residues in the CDR3. Trimming removed 7 bases from V and 0 bases from J; junction bases left unmatched: 10. CDR1 and CDR2 from the germline V gene are MDHEN and SYDVKM. CDR3 nucleotides: TGTGCCAGCAAACAAACCCAGGGGGCTCTGAACACTGAAGCTTTCTTT. It translates to CASKQTQGALNTEAFF.